The 10 T cell receptor beta chains below were found in one sample sequenced in a study of cytomegalovirus exposure and HLA in healthy donors. The PCR had 60 Vbeta and 13 Jbeta primers. Using immunoSEQ multiplex PCR, the repertoire was profiled, and TCRdb retains in-frame clones only, with some absent. Of 250,000 to 300,000 clones listed, 84% are singletons. Sequenced: PBMCs. The receptor source for this set is a woman between 40 and 50 years old in good health and CMV-seropositive.

V usage is TRBV28 and J usage is TRBJ2-7, with 8 bases identical to TRBD2. Trimming took 6 bases from V and 0 from J; bases not matched to a gene: 4. The length of the CDR3 is 14 residues. Per germline, CDR1 MDHEN and CDR2 SYDVKM. In nucleotides, the CDR3 is TGTGCCAGCAGCTCGACTAGCGACTCCTACGAGCAGTACTTC. The encoded protein is CASSSTSDSYEQYF.

This clone was picked up a small number of times. The rearrangement joins TRBV7-6 to TRBJ2-7; the D gene is possibly TRBD1 (6 bases). The germline gives CDR1 SGHVS, CDR2 FNYEAQ. The CDR3 is 13 residues long. V was cut by 5 bases and J by 4 bases, with 12 bases left in between. This chain's CDR3 is CASSGVGGYEQYF. CDR3 coding DNA: TGTGCCAGCAGCGGGGTAGGGGGATACGAGCAGTACTTC.

The chain joins TRBV7-9 to TRBJ2-7; no definite D call. The CDR3 has 14 residues. Between the trimmed V and J ends, which lost 8 bases and 3 bases, there was a span of 17 bases. CDR1 is SEHNR and CDR2 is FQNEAQ in the germline V gene (reference sequence). DNA for the CDR3: TGTGCCAGCTCCGACGGAATTTCGGGCTACGAGCAGTACTTC. It yields the protein CASSDGISGYEQYF.

This chain joins TRBV14 and TRBJ2-7; D gene ambiguous. Per germline, CDR1 SGHDN and CDR2 FVKESK. This CDR3 spans 12 amino acids. Trimming removed 4 bases from V and 3 bases from J, with 7 bases in between. The CDR3 sequence is CASSRVSYEQYF. Here the CDR3 DNA reads TGTGCCAGCAGCCGAGTAAGCTACGAGCAGTACTTC.

The rearrangement links TRBV30 to TRBJ2-4; the match to TRBD2 covers 7 bases. The V gene's germline CDR1 is GTSNPN and CDR2 SVGIG (reference sequence). The V gene end was trimmed by 2 bases and the J gene end by 0 bases; junction bases not matched to a gene: 4. The CDR3 runs to 15 residues. The CDR3 nucleotides are TGTGCCTGGAGTTCGGAGCGGGGAGCCAAAAACATTCAGTACTTC. This gives the protein CAWSSERGAKNIQYF.

This chain links TRBV28 with TRBJ2-1; the D gene is possibly TRBD1 (5 bases). Germline V gene data show CDR1 as MDHEN and CDR2 as SYDVKM. The CDR3 covers 15 residues. V was pared by 1 base and J by 5 bases, with 12 bases between. CDR3 amino acids: CASSLSTRTNNEQFF. In DNA form, the CDR3 reads TGTGCCAGCAGTTTATCGACCCGGACAAACAATGAGCAGTTCTTC.

The rearrangement links TRBV29-1 to TRBJ2-5; TRBD2 agrees at 7 bases. CDR1 and CDR2 (germline): SQVTM, ANQGSEA. This CDR3 has 13 residues. J gave up 5 bases and V 5 bases, and 8 bases lay outside the gene matches. The CDR3 coding sequence is TGCAGCGTTTTGGGCGGGAGTCTGGAGACCCAGTACTTC. Encoded protein: CSVLGGSLETQYF.

The V gene is TRBV2, the J gene TRBJ1-4; D unresolved. In germline, CDR1 is SNHLY, CDR2 FYNNEI. The CDR3 is 14 residues long. Trimming took 1 base from V and 3 from J, leaving 6 bases between them. CDR3: CASSEGASNEKLFF. The CDR3, as DNA: TGTGCCAGCAGTGAAGGGGCATCTAATGAAAAACTGTTTTTT.

The chain couples TRBV28 to TRBJ2-3, with TRBD2 identical over 9 bases. The CDR3 runs 14 residues. CDR1 MDHEN and CDR2 SYDVKM come from the germline V gene. V shed 5 bases, J shed 6 bases, and the junction held 6 bases outside the gene matches. CDR3 bases: TGTGCCAGCAGTCCCGTCGGACTAGCGGATACGCAGTATTTT. Its protein product is CASSPVGLADTQYF.

The rearrangement uses TRBV29-1 and TRBJ2-6; a possible D gene is TRBD1 (5 bases). Germline CDR1 reads SQVTM; CDR2 reads ANQGSEA. V lost 7 bases and J 0 bases, leaving 10 bases between the germline ends. CDR3 size: 14 residues. CDR3 amino acids: CSGLTDSGANVLTF. The CDR3 DNA sequence: TGCAGCGGCCTGACAGACTCTGGGGCCAACGTCCTGACTTTC.